These 8 T cell receptor beta chains were sequenced from one sample in a study of regulatory T cells in long-lasting Graves disease. Time point here: newly diagnosed GD, antithyroid drugs for less than 3 months. Making the TCR library involved RNA that had been extracted from PBMCs. Assembly of TCR beta libraries relied on iRepertoire HTBI primers together with Arm-PCR of CDR3 regions. MiXCR, run by TCRdb on the multiplex PCR reads, gives a single entry per CDR3 protein. The sample consists of about 220,000 distinct CDR3 sequences, roughly 18% of them appearing once. This sample was also put to use in a study of T cells in Graves' hyperthyroidism and ophthalmopathy.

Specimen: peripheral blood mononuclear cells (PBMCs), collected at new diagnosis, from a patient treated with antithyroid drugs. The receptors derive from a woman aged 30 to 39 with Graves disease.

This clonotype was recorded at least ten times. This chain joins TRBV28 and TRBJ2-3; 9 nucleotides line up with TRBD1. V lost 5 bases and J lost 2; bases outside the gene matches: 8. The CDR3 totals 16 residues. The V gene's germline CDR1 is MDHEN and CDR2 SYDVKM. CDR3 sequence: CASSLEGTGTTDTQYF. CDR3 sequence (DNA): TGTGCCAGCAGTCTGGAGGGGACAGGGACCACAGATACGCAGTATTTT.

This clonotype was recorded a few times. The J gene is TRBJ2-2, the V gene TRBV5-8; TRBD2 is a possible D gene (5 bases). The CDR3 length is 14 residues. Germline V gene lookup returns CDR1 SGHTS and CDR2 YDEGEE. V was cut by 0 bases and J by 7 bases, with 10 bases left in between. CDR3 sequence reads: CASSLGLAGGELFF. The CDR3 DNA is TGTGCCAGCAGCTTGGGGCTAGCAGGCGGGGAGCTGTTTTTT.

The chain couples TRBV9 to TRBJ1-4; D is undetermined. The CDR3 is made up of 16 amino acids. The germline gives CDR1 SGDLS, CDR2 YYNGEE. V gave up 2 bases and J gave up 5 bases, with 16 bases separating them. The CDR3 sequence: CASSVGFNVANEKLFF. As DNA, the CDR3 is TGTGCCAGCAGCGTGGGGTTTAATGTGGCCAATGAAAAACTGTTTTTT. The whole variable domain, filled in from reference TRBV9 and TRBJ1-4, reads DSGVTQTPKHLITATGQRVTLRCSPRSGDLSVYWYQQSLDQGLQFLIQYYNGEERAKGNILERFSAQQFPDLHSELNLSSLELGDSALYFCASSVGFNVANEKLFFGSGTQLSVL.

This chain connects TRBV10-3 to TRBJ2-3; 8 bases map to TRBD2. With V trimmed by 6 bases and J by 4 bases, 18 bases remained unmatched. Germline V gives CDR1 ENHRY, CDR2 SYGVKD. The CDR3 extends over 18 amino acids. CDR3 residues: CAIRPGLVSGSSPDTQYF. In DNA form, the CDR3 reads TGTGCCATCAGACCGGGCCTAGTAAGCGGGAGTAGTCCAGATACGCAGTATTTT.

This clonotype occurred many times. V is TRBV28 and J is TRBJ1-5, with D maybe TRBD1 (6 bases). This CDR3 has 15 residues. Germline V gives CDR1 MDHEN, CDR2 SYDVKM. Trimming removed 5 bases from V and 0 bases from J, with 11 bases in between. The CDR3 bases are TGTGCCAGCAGTCTGGGACACTATAGCAATCAGCCCCAGCATTTT. It encodes CASSLGHYSNQPQHF.

This clonotype has ten or more counts. V usage is TRBV6-1 and J usage is TRBJ2-3; 12 bases are a match to TRBD2. Germline values: CDR1 MNHNS, CDR2 SASEGT. The V and J ends lost 7 bases and 2 bases, in that order; junction bases with no gene match: 7. The CDR3 runs 16 residues. CDR3 nucleotide sequence: TGTGCCAGCACCCGGACTAGCGGGGACTACACAGATACGCAGTATTTT. Translation gives CASTRTSGDYTDTQYF.

This clonotype was observed many times. The rearrangement links TRBV6-1 to TRBJ1-2; no clear D gene. Deletions cut 0 bases from V and 4 bases from J, with 9 bases between. This CDR3 comprises 14 residues. Germline V gene data show CDR1 as MNHNS and CDR2 as SASEGT. The CDR3 coding sequence is TGTGCCAGCAGTGAAGCGCGTCGGGTCTATGGCTACACCTTC. Protein sequence: CASSEARRVYGYTF.

This clonotype was picked up a small number of times. The chain recombines TRBV11-2 with TRBJ2-3; TRBD2 agrees at 7 bases. From germline, CDR1 is SGHAT and CDR2 FQNNGV. The CDR3 loop spans 17 amino acids. The trim removed 3 bases at V and 5 bases at J, leaving 14 bases unmatched. The CDR3 here is CASSFPKGGSLLDTQYF. CDR3 sequence (DNA): TGTGCCAGCAGCTTCCCGAAGGGCGGGAGTTTACTAGATACGCAGTATTTT.